This T cell receptor beta chain was retrieved from a study of blood T cells in healthy people across ages. Study information: For every two T cells, template switching captured about one barcoded beta molecule.

Overall study results and limits: TCR beta diversity tracked closely with naive T cell percentage.

This CDR3 region has 15 residues. V was pared by 4 bases and J by 2 bases, with 16 bases between. Germline V lookup: CDR1 SGHRS, CDR2 YFSETQ. This clonotype was seen once. As yet, its antigen is unknown. Together with a sample-barcoded 5' primer, a J-beta primer mix was included in a second PCR lasting roughly 6 to 12 cycles. Each of the samples gave a minimum of 2.5 million paired-end reads that contained CDR3. TCRdb recomputed calls from the 5' RACE reads with MiXCR, one row per CDR3 protein. The sample carries about 830,000 distinct CDR3 sequences, roughly 50% recorded once. Sequenced sample: blood. The clonotype was recovered from a young man in good health. The chain carries TRBV5-1 and TRBJ2-7; tentative D call: TRBD1 (6 bases). Here the CDR3 reads CASSRTFTGTYEQYF. CDR3 nucleotide sequence: TGCGCCAGCAGCAGGACCTTTACAGGGACCTACGAGCAGTACTTC.